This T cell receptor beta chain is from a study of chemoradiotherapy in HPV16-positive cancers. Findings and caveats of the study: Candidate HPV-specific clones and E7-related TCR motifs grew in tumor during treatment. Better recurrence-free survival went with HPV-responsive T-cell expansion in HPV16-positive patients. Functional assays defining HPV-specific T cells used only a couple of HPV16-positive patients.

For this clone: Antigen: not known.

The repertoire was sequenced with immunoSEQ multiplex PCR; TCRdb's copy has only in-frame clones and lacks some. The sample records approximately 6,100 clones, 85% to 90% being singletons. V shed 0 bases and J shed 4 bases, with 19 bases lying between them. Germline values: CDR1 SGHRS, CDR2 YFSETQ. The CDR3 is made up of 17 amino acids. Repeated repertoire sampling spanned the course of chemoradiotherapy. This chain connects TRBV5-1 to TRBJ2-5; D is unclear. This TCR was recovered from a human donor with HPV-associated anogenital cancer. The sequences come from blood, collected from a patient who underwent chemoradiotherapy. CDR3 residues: CASSLGILNRIRETQYF. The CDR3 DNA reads TGCGCCAGCAGCTTGGGAATTCTGAACAGAATTCGAGAGACCCAGTACTTC.